This TCR beta chain is drawn from a study of human T cells and chemical hapten exposure. Study-level findings and limits: Unchanged with DPC sensitization were TCRs above 1 in 1000 frequency.

Trimming at V came to 4 bases and at J to 2 bases, leaving 8 bases not matched to a gene. The CDR3 loop spans 15 amino acids. From germline, CDR1 is ENHRY and CDR2 SYGVKD. The study used a library that attached unique molecular identifiers to individual cDNA molecules. Per the original methods: Counting gave a median of around 96,000 TCRs per sample, with values ranging from about 20,000 to 750,000. A single record per CDR3 protein comes from TCRdb applying MiXCR to the RACE reads. TCRdb's processing, not the authors', yielded these V and J calls. The top ten hold over 1.5% of the sample, which has 70,000 to 85,000 distinct CDR3 sequences, under 10% seen once. On this clonotype: Its antigen is currently unknown.

Regarding time point: healthy volunteer bleed at 6 weeks. Blood, whole and unfractionated, served as the source for total RNA extraction. J is TRBJ2-7 and V is TRBV10-3; 7 nucleotides align to TRBD1. Source material: whole blood. This receptor was identified in a male donor in good health. Some clones in this sample may be carry-over from other donors' samples. As DNA, the CDR3 is TGTGCCATCAGTGGGCAGGGACAGTCCGCCTACGAGCAGTACTTC. Its translation: CAISGQGQSAYEQYF.